This entry lists 18 T cell receptor beta chains sequenced from one sample in a study of blood T cell repertoires in COVID-19. The protocol was immunoSEQ multiplex PCR, while the TCRdb copy is restricted to in-frame clones and leaves out a portion. Of about 140,000 clones in the sample, around four fifths were seen once. Sequencing was performed on PBMCs or T cells enriched from blood (not recorded which). The origin of the receptors is a woman in her 50s with acute COVID-19.

This sequence joins TRBV7-9 and TRBJ2-1; D unresolved. Per the germline V gene, CDR1 is SEHNR and CDR2 is FQNEAQ (reference sequence). Trimming stripped 2 bases from V and 6 bases from J, with 8 bases between. The CDR3 spans 13 residues. This chain's CDR3 is CASSLSGFNEQFF. CDR3 nucleotide sequence: TGTGCCAGCAGCTTATCCGGGTTCAATGAGCAGTTCTTC.

This clone was seen just once. The chain employs TRBV7-8 and TRBJ2-5, with 9 positions matching TRBD2. The junction had 16 bases not matched to a gene; V was cut back by 9 bases and J by 5 bases. The CDR3 is 16 residues long. Germline-derived CDR1 and CDR2 are SGHVS and FQNEAQ. The CDR3 bases are TGTGCCAGTCAGGGGCTAGCGGGATTCGCGGGTGAGACCCAGTACTTC. Its translation is CASQGLAGFAGETQYF.

The gene calls are TRBV25-1 and TRBJ2-1; possible D gene TRBD1, 5 bases. The CDR3 consists of 14 residues. Germline V gene data show CDR1 as MGHDK and CDR2 as SYGVNS. The germline V and J ends were trimmed by 4 bases and 10 bases, with 17 bases remaining between them. The CDR3 nucleotides read TGTGCCAGCAGTGTAAAGGGGTTCAAGGGGGAGCAGTTCTTC. It yields the protein CASSVKGFKGEQFF.

In regard to this clone: Its ends do not fully match the called genes, so a read error is possible. The V call is TRBV7-8, the J call TRBJ1-5; the match to TRBD1 covers 10 bases. The CDR3 extends over 14 amino acids. Per germline, CDR1 SGHVS and CDR2 FQNEAQ. CDR3 region: CASSPGQGNRPQHF. The CDR3, as DNA: TGTGCCAGCAGCCCGGGACAGGGGAATCGGCCCCAGCATTTT.

The chain carries TRBV5-5 and TRBJ1-5; D unresolved. This CDR3 spans 14 amino acids. CDR1 SGHKS and CDR2 YYEKEE come from the germline V gene (reference sequence). V was shortened by 0 bases and J by 4 bases, with 8 bases between the two germline ends. The CDR3 nucleotides are TGTGCCAGCAGCTTGGAACGACTTAATCAGCCCCAGCATTTT. Amino acids: CASSLERLNQPQHF. The full variable domain, rest sourced from reference TRBV5-5 and TRBJ1-5, is DAGVTQSPTHLIKTRGQQVTLRCSPISGHKSVSWYQQVLGQGPQFIFQYYEKEERGRGNFPDRFSARQFPNYSSELNVNALLLGDSALYLCASSLERLNQPQHFGDGTRLSIL.

The chain uses TRBV11-3 and TRBJ1-2, with a tentative D call TRBD1 (6 bases). This CDR3 has 12 amino acids. Germline V gene lookup returns CDR1 SGHNT and CDR2 YENEEA. V gave up 5 bases and J gave up 8 bases, with 12 bases separating them. CDR3 loop: CASSRPGEGYTF. For the CDR3, the DNA is TGTGCCAGCAGCCGCCCAGGGGAAGGCTACACCTTC.

This chain uses TRBV19 with TRBJ1-5, with 9 bases identical to TRBD1. The CDR3 has 15 amino acids. Trimming cost V 8 bases and J 6 bases; bases outside gene matches: 11. In germline, CDR1 is LNHDA, CDR2 SQIVND (reference sequence). CDR3 amino acids: CASVLGQGRRQPQHF. CDR3 sequence (DNA): TGTGCCAGTGTTCTGGGACAGGGAAGGCGTCAGCCCCAGCATTTT.

This chain connects TRBV30 to TRBJ1-4, with D hard to call. This CDR3 region has 11 residues. The V and J ends lost 4 bases and 4 bases respectively, with 4 bases between them. CDR1 is GTSNPN, CDR2 SVGIG, per germline (reference sequence). CDR3 in DNA: TGTGCCTGGACCATTAATGAAAAACTGTTTTTT. Protein product: CAWTINEKLFF.

A single count supports this clone. This rearrangement joins TRBV5-1 to TRBJ2-2; 7 positions match TRBD1. The CDR3 runs 17 residues. J gave up 5 bases and V 1 base, and 11 bases lay outside the gene matches. CDR1 is SGHRS and CDR2 is YFSETQ in the germline V gene. The CDR3 spells CASSLSGRLQGTGELFF. CDR3 DNA: TGCGCCAGCAGCTTGTCGGGGCGACTACAGGGGACCGGGGAGCTGTTTTTT.

This chain links TRBV25-1 with TRBJ1-1; TRBD1 aligns across 8 bases. With 2 bases clipped from V and 7 bases from J, the junction kept 9 bases outside the gene matches. Per germline, CDR1 MGHDK and CDR2 SYGVNS. The CDR3 contains 15 residues. As DNA, the CDR3 is TGTGCCAGCAGTGAACCCGGGACAGGACCAGATGAAGCTTTCTTT. This sequence encodes CASSEPGTGPDEAFF.

This sequence joins TRBV10-2 and TRBJ1-1; 8 nucleotides match TRBD1. After removal of 6 bases from V and 6 bases from J, the junction contained 18 bases not matched to a gene. The CDR3 has 17 residues. Per the germline V gene, CDR1 is WSHSY and CDR2 is SAAADI. The CDR3 protein is CASSTSSQGAMGAEAFF. For the CDR3, the DNA is TGCGCCAGCAGCACGTCAAGCCAGGGGGCTATGGGGGCTGAAGCTTTCTTT.

This sequence joins TRBV4-3 and TRBJ2-7, with 7 nucleotides matching TRBD2. This CDR3 comprises 15 residues. Germline trimming cut 4 bases from V and 3 bases from J; bases unmatched to any gene: 9. Germline-derived CDR1 and CDR2 are LGHNA and YSLEER. The CDR3 nucleotides read TGCGCCAGCAGCCCAATGCTAGCGGAAAGCTACGAGCAGTACTTC. Translating it yields CASSPMLAESYEQYF.

The chain recombines TRBV28 with TRBJ1-4; D remains ambiguous. The CDR3 runs to 12 residues. Germline-derived CDR1 and CDR2 are MDHEN and SYDVKM. The V gene lost 3 bases and the J gene lost 14 bases, with 13 bases spanning the gap. CDR3 coding DNA: TGTGCCAGCAGTTTTTATAACTTTGAGCTGTTTTTT. It yields the protein CASSFYNFELFF.

V is TRBV6-5 and J is TRBJ2-7, with TRBD2 matching over 10 bases. CDR1 and CDR2 (germline): MNHEY, SVGAGI. The CDR3 contains 13 residues. After removal of 10 bases from V and 5 bases from J, the junction contained 8 bases not matched to a gene. CDR3 in DNA: TGTGCCACCCTGACTAGCGGGTTCAACGAGCAGTACTTC. Translation gives CATLTSGFNEQYF.

This chain joins TRBV6-5 and TRBJ1-2, with 8 nucleotides matching TRBD1. This CDR3 is 14 amino acids long. V lost 5 bases and J lost 8; bases outside the gene matches: 10. Germline V gene sequence: CDR1 MNHEY, CDR2 SVGAGI. The CDR3: CASSPGQGGGGYTF. The CDR3 DNA reads TGTGCCAGCAGTCCAGGACAGGGAGGTGGCGGCTACACCTTC.

The V call is TRBV30, the J call TRBJ2-5; a weak D match, TRBD2 (5 bases). CDR1 and CDR2 from the germline V gene are GTSNPN and SVGIG (reference sequence). The CDR3 length is 14 residues. Trimming pared 3 bases from V and 5 bases from J, leaving 16 bases between. This chain's CDR3 is CAWSPGTGEETQYF. The DNA for the CDR3 is TGTGCCTGGAGCCCAGGCACCGGGGAGGAGACCCAGTACTTC.

The rearrangement links TRBV5-1 to TRBJ2-1; D is uncertain. The germline gives CDR1 SGHRS, CDR2 YFSETQ. V lost 4 bases, J lost 13 bases, and 18 bases lay in between. The CDR3 sequence is 13 residues long. CDR3 sequence: CASSRMSRFEQFF. The CDR3 region has the DNA TGCGCCAGCAGCCGAATGTCCCGGTTCGAACAGTTCTTC.

The chain links TRBV6-5 to TRBJ1-5, with D perhaps TRBD1 (6 bases). V lost 4 bases, J lost 1 base, and 14 bases lay in between. The CDR3 covers 16 residues. CDR1 is MNHEY and CDR2 is SVGAGI in the germline V gene. The CDR3 region has the DNA TGTGCCAGCAGTTCAGGGGTATTGCCGAGCAATCAGCCCCAGCATTTT. Amino acid sequence: CASSSGVLPSNQPQHF.